The present TCR beta chain was sequenced within a study of T-cell reconstitution after alpha-beta-depleted transplantation in children. Comments on this clonotype: Its antigen remains unknown.

Study-wide findings and caveats: The authors attributed T-cell counts and diversity one year after transplant mostly to newly produced T cells. The study traced high day-60 TCRbeta diversity in some patients to surviving recipient T cells and thymic progenitors. Expanded graft clones numbering several hundred reportedly gave rise to alpha-beta T cells about two months after transplant.

The V gene lost 0 bases and the J gene lost 4 bases, with 3 bases spanning the gap. CDR1 and CDR2 (germline): ENHRY, SYGVKD. This CDR3 has 12 amino acids. Unique molecular identifiers were used to barcode this TCRbeta library. Each CDR3 protein is one row after TCRdb ran MiXCR on the PCR reads. The sample includes fewer than 550,000 distinct CDR3 sequences, roughly 11% seen only once; the top ten take 14%. Sequenced here: PBMCs, mostly from graft donor cells, sampled 180 days after TCRalphabeta/CD19-depleted stem cell transplant. The TCR was taken from a female patient aged 2 to 10 who had a stem cell transplant for aplastic anemia, so the T cells may come from the graft donor. The chain uses TRBV10-3 and TRBJ2-5; D remains ambiguous. In DNA form, the CDR3 reads TGTGCCATCAGTGAGTCTGCAGAGACCCAGTACTTC. Residues: CAISESAETQYF.